The T cell receptor (beta chain) under discussion was sequenced for a study of blood T cells in healthy people across ages (dated by TCRdb to the mid-2010s). Turning to the overall study: Template switching captured roughly one uniquely barcoded TCR beta cDNA molecule per two T cells in model experiments. The study measured age-related changes in TCR beta repertoire diversity using deep sequencing normalized with unique cDNA molecular identifiers. Four age groups were formed from the donors: young (average about 17 years), middle-aged (approximately 40), aged (approximately 60) and long-lived (roughly 81). Donors of different ages were randomly distributed across sequencing lanes to avoid experimental bias. Using the same blood draw, the study looked at two additional independent replicas of 1 million unique cDNA reads for two donors, one aged 18 to 29 and the other aged 80 or older. Beyond this particular receptor, the publication reports: There was a strong correlation between observed TCR beta diversity and the percentage of naive T cells measured by flow cytometry. Because profiling used bulk unsorted PBMCs, naive and antigen-experienced compartments could not be compared conclusively. Compared with the aged group, the long-lived group had more naive CD4+ T cells, fewer expanded clones and increased TCR diversity, suggesting age selection. Estimates of total diversity based on one million sequenced T cells were regarded as lower bounds and as underestimates. As age increased, observed TCR beta diversity per million T cells dropped in a roughly linear way, and a significant reduction was already evident by age 40. Donor CMV infection status was unknown, potentially confounding age-related changes in expanded clonotypes.

Donors were a few dozen systemically healthy Caucasian individuals from Russia aged roughly 6 to 100 years. Each donor gave ten milliliters of peripheral blood, drawn into EDTA-treated Vacutainer tubes. Ficoll-Paque density-gradient centrifugation was used to isolate PBMCs, with at least 6.5 million per sample. Total RNA was extracted from PBMCs with Trizol reagent, with at least 6 micrograms obtained per sample. Naive CD45RAhigh/CD27high T cell percentages were measured by flow cytometry on a PBMC aliquot from every donor. With respect to this clonotype: Its antigen is still unknown. Per-base quality was not reported, and no clone a single base away is much larger than it.

Library preparation used 5' RACE. A second roughly 6 to 12 cycle PCR used a sample-barcoded 5' primer and a J-beta primer mix. A unique molecular identifier was introduced onto each TCR beta cDNA molecule by a template-switch 5' adaptor carrying 12 random nucleotides. Each sample yielded at least 2.5 million CDR3-containing paired-end reads. The Mint cDNA synthesis kit, primed by a TRBC-specific oligonucleotide, was used to synthesize first-strand cDNA from all RNA. Following uracil-DNA glycosylase treatment, all cDNA underwent a first 18-cycle PCR with the universal primers M1SS and BC2_uni_R. The original pipeline was this. Normalization of each sample was performed by random selection of 1 million high-quality reads, each carrying a distinct molecular identifier. Reads sharing molecular identifiers were discarded rather than binned into consensus sequences. CDR3 identification, clonotype clustering and error correction used MiTCR with a Q25 quality threshold and the strictest error-elimination algorithm. Lower-bound total TCR beta diversity was estimated with a nonparametric unseen species model using Euler transformation. In TCRdb, the public reads were trimmed at Q25 with fastp and aligned with MiXCR, with productive beta chains retained. Entries are consolidated by CDR3 protein sequence, retaining the most common genes and DNA. TCRdb, rather than the study authors, made the V and J calls. The sample table records approximately 1,700,000 distinct CDR3 sequences; roughly two fifths of these occur just once. Roughly 23% of the sample goes to the ten largest clones.

The CDR3, cysteine through phenylalanine, is 16 amino acids long. Left in the record is the CDR3 DNA by itself, 48 bases read in frame from the first base. V trim: 5 bases; J trim: 0 bases; unmatched bases: 12. The germline V gene (reference sequence) gives CDR1 as DFQATT and CDR2 as SNEGSKA. The chain links TRBV20-1 with TRBJ1-1, with 7 central nucleotides matching TRBD1. This clonotype was sampled from a human donor in good health. Sequencing used blood. The CDR3 has the sequence CSAGLTSDRVNTEAFF. The nucleotide sequence is given as TGCAGTGCTGGGTTAACCAGCGACAGGGTGAACACTGAAGCTTTCTTT.